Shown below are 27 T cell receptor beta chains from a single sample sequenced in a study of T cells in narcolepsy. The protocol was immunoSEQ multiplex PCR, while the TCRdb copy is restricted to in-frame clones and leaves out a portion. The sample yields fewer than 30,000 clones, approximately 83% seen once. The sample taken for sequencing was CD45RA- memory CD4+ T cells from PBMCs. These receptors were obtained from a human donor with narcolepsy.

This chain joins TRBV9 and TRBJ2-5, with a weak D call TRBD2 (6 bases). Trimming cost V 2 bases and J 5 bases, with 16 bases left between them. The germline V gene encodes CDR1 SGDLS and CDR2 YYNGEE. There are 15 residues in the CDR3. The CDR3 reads CASSVGGLPGETQYF. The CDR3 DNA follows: TGTGCCAGCAGCGTCGGGGGACTTCCTGGGGAGACCCAGTACTTC.

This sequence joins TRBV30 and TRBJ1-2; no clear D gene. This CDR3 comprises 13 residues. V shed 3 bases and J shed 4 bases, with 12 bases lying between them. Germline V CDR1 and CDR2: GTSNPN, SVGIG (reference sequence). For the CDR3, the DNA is TGTGCCTGGAGCCCCGTATGGACCTATGGCTACACCTTC. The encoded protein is CAWSPVWTYGYTF.

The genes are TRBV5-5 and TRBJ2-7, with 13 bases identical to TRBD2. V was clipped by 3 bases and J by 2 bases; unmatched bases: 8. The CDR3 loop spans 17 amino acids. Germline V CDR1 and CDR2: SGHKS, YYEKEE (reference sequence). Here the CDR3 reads CASSSRLAGGSTYEQYF. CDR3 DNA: TGTGCCAGCAGCTCGCGACTAGCGGGGGGCTCTACCTACGAGCAGTACTTC.

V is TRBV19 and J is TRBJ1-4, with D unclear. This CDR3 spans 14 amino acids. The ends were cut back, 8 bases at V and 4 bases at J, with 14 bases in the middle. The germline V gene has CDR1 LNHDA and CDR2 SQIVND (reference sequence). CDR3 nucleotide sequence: TGTGCCAGTGTCGGCCGGAACCTTAATGAAAAACTGTTTTTT. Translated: CASVGRNLNEKLFF. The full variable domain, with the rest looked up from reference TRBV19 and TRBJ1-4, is DGGITQSPKYLFRKEGQNVTLSCEQNLNHDAMYWYRQDPGQGLRLIYYSQIVNDFQKGDIAEGYSVSREKKESFPLTVTSAQKNPTAFYLCASVGRNLNEKLFFGSGTQLSVL.

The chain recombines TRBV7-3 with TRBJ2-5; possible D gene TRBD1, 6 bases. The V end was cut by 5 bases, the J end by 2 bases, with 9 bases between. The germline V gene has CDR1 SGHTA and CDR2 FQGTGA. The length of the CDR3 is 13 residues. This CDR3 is CASSRTVQETQYF. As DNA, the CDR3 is TGTGCCAGCAGCCGGACAGTTCAAGAGACCCAGTACTTC.

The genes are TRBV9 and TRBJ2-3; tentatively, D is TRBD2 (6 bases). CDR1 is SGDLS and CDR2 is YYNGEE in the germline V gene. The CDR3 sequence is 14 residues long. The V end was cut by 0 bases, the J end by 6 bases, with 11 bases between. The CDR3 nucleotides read TGTGCCAGCAGCGTAGCTAGCGCCCGGGATACGCAGTATTTT. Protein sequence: CASSVASARDTQYF.

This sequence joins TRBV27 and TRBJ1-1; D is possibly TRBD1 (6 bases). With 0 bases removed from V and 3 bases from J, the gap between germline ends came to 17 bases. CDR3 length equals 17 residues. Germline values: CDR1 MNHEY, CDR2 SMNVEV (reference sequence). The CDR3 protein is CASSLSGAGVRDTEAFF. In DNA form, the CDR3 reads TGTGCCAGCAGTTTATCGGGGGCGGGGGTAAGGGACACTGAAGCTTTCTTT.

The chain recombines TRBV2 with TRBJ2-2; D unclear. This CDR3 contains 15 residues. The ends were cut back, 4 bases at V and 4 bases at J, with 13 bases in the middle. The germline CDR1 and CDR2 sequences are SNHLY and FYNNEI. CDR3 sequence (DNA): TGTGCCAGCAGTGGGACCCCCCGTCCCACCGGGGAGCTGTTTTTT. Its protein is CASSGTPRPTGELFF. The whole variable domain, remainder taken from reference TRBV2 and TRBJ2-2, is EPEVTQTPSHQVTQMGQEVILRCVPISNHLYFYWYRQILGQKVEFLVSFYNNEISEKSEIFDDQFSVERPDGSNFTLKIRSTKLEDSAMYFCASSGTPRPTGELFFGEGSRLTVL.

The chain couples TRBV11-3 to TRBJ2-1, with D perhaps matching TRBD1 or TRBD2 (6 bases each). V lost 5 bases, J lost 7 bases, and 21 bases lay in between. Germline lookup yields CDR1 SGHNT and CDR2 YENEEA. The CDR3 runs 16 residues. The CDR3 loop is CASSRLRERGANEQFF. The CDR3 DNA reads TGTGCCAGCAGCCGACTCCGGGAGAGGGGGGCAAATGAGCAGTTCTTC.

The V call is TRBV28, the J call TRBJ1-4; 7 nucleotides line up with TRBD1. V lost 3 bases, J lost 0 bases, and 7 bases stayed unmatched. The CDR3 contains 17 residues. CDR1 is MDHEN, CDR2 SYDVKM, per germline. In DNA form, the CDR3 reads TGTGCCAGCAGTTTGCCAGGACAGGTTGCAACTAATGAAAAACTGTTTTTT. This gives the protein CASSLPGQVATNEKLFF.

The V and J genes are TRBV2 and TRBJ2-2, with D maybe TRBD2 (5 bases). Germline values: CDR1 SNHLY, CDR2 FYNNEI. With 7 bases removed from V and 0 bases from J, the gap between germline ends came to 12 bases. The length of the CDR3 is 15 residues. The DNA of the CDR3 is TGTGCCAGCACGCTGAGGGCGTCGAACACCGGGGAGCTGTTTTTT. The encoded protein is CASTLRASNTGELFF. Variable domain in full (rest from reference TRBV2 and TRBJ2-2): EPEVTQTPSHQVTQMGQEVILRCVPISNHLYFYWYRQILGQKVEFLVSFYNNEISEKSEIFDDQFSVERPDGSNFTLKIRSTKLEDSAMYFCASTLRASNTGELFFGEGSRLTVL.

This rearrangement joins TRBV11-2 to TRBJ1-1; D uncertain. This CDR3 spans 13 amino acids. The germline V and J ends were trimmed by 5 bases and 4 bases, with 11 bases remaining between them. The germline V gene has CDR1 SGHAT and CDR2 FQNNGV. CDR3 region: CASSLRMATEAFF. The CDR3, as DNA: TGTGCCAGCAGCCTCCGTATGGCCACTGAAGCTTTCTTT.

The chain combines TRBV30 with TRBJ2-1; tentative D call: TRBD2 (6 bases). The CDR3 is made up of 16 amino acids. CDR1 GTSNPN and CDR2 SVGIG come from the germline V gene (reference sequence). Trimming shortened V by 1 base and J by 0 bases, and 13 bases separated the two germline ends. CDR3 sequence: CAWSARGLNSYNEQFF. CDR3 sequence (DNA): TGTGCCTGGAGTGCCCGGGGACTTAACTCCTACAATGAGCAGTTCTTC.

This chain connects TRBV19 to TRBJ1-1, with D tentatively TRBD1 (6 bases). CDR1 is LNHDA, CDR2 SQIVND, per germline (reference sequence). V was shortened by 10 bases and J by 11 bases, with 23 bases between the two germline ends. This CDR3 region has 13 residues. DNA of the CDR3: TGTGCCACCAAAAGGGGGGTTACAGTGGAGGCTTTCTTT. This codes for CATKRGVTVEAFF.

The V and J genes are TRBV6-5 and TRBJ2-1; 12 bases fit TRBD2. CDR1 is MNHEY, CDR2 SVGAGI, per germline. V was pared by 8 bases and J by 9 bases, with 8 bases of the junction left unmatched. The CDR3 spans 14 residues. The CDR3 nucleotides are TGTGCCAGCCGAGCTAGCGGGGGGGCCGGTGAGCAGTTCTTC. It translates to CASRASGGAGEQFF.

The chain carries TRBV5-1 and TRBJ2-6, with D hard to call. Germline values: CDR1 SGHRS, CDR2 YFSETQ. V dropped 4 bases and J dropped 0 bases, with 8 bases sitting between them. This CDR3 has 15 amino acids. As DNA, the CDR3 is TGCGCCAGCAGCCCCGAATACTCTGGGGCCAACGTCCTGACTTTC. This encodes CASSPEYSGANVLTF. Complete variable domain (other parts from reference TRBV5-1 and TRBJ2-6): KAGVTQTPRYLIKTRGQQVTLSCSPISGHRSVSWYQQTPGQGLQFLFEYFSETQRNKGNFPGRFSGRQFSNSRSEMNVSTLELGDSALYLCASSPEYSGANVLTFGAGSRLTVL.

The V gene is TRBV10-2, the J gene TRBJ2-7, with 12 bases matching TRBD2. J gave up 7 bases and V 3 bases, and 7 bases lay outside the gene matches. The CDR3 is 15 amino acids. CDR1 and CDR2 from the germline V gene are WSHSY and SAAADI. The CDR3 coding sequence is TGCGCCAGCAGTGATTCTAGCGGGGGGGCCGGGGAGCAGTACTTC. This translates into CASSDSSGGAGEQYF.

The CDR3 DNA is TGTGCTAGTGGTACCACCACCGGGGAGCTGTTTTTT. Its protein is CASGTTTGELFF. The V call is TRBV12-5, the J call TRBJ2-2, with D unclear. Germline V gene sequence: CDR1 LGHNT, CDR2 FRNRAP. This CDR3 has 12 residues. Trimming pared 5 bases from V and 4 bases from J, leaving 5 bases between.

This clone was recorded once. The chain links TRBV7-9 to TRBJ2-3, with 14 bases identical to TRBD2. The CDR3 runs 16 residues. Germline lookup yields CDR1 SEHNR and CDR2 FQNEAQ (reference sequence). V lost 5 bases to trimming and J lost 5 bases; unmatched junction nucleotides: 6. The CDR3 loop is CASSAGTSGGRDTQYF. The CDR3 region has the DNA TGTGCCAGCAGCGCAGGGACTAGCGGGGGCCGAGATACGCAGTATTTT.

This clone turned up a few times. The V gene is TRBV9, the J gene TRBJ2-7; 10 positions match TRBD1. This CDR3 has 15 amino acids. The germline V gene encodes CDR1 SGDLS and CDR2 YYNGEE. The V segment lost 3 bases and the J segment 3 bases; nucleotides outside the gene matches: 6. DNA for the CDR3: TGTGCCAGCAGCGCCGGGACAGGGGTTATCTACGAGCAGTACTTC. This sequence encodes CASSAGTGVIYEQYF.

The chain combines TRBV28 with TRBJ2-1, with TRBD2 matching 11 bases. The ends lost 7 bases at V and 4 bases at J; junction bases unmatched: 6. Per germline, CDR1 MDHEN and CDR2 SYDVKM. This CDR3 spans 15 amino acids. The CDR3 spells CASNVAGGIYNEQFF. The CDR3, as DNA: TGTGCCAGCAACGTAGCGGGAGGGATATACAATGAGCAGTTCTTC.

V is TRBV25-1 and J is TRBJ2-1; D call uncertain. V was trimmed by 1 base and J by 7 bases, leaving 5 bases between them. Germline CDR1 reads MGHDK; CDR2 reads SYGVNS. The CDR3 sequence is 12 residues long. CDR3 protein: CASSEWTNEQFF. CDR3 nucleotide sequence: TGTGCCAGCAGTGAATGGACGAATGAGCAGTTCTTC.

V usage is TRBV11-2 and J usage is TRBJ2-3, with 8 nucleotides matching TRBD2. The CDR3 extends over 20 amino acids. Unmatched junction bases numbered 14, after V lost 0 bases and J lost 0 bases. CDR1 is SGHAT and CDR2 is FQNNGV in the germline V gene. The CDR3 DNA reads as TGTGCCAGCAGCTTAGATCTACTGTCCCCAGCGGGGGCGAGCACAGATACGCAGTATTTT. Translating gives CASSLDLLSPAGASTDTQYF.

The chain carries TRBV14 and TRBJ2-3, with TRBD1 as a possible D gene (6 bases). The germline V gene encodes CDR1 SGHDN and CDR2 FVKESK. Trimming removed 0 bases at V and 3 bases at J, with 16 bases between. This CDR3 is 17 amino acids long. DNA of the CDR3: TGTGCCAGCAGCCAAGACCTGGGGGAAGGGGGTACAGATACGCAGTATTTT. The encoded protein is CASSQDLGEGGTDTQYF.

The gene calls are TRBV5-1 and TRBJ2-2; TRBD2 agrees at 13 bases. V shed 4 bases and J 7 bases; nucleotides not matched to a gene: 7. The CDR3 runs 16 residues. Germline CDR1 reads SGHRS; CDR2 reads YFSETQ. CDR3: CASSLGLAGAGGELFF. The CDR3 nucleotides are TGCGCCAGCAGCCTCGGACTAGCGGGAGCGGGCGGGGAGCTGTTTTTT.

Here the CDR3 reads CASSLREGFSYEQYF. The CDR3 DNA is TGTGCCAGCAGCTTACGGGAGGGGTTCTCCTACGAGCAGTACTTC. This rearrangement joins TRBV7-9 to TRBJ2-5; 8 bases are shared with TRBD2. The DNA matches TRBJ2-7 better at its end, which makes the J call doubtful. CDR3 size: 15 residues. Germline V gene data show CDR1 as SEHNR and CDR2 as FQNEAQ (reference sequence).

The CDR3 DNA is TGTGCCAGCAGCCGCGGGACAGGCGATGGCTACACCTTC. Translated, it gives CASSRGTGDGYTF. V is TRBV7-3 and J is TRBJ1-2; 8 bases fit TRBD1. Germline V gene data show CDR1 as SGHTA and CDR2 as FQGTGA. This CDR3 comprises 13 residues. V lost 5 bases and J lost 6; bases outside the gene matches: 5.